This TCR beta chain originates from a study of spatial heterogeneity in lung cancer. Germline lookup yields CDR1 DFQATT and CDR2 SNEGSKA (reference sequence). The ends were cut back, 3 bases at V and 3 bases at J, with 12 bases in the middle. CDR3 length: 13 amino acids. The time point was: sample taken at primary tumor resection. TCRdb ran MiXCR on the 5' RACE reads and lists one entry per CDR3 protein. This repertoire shows 1,500 to 2,000 distinct CDR3 sequences, about an eighth found once; its top ten account for 16%. The sequencing here drew on normal lung tissue next to the tumor, taken at surgery. V usage is TRBV20-1 and J usage is TRBJ2-7; D may be TRBD1 (6 bases). This sequence was found in a male donor with early-stage non-small cell lung cancer. The CDR3 is CSARNRGNYEQYF. The CDR3, as DNA: TGCAGTGCTAGGAATAGGGGGAACTACGAGCAGTACTTC.